Reported below is one T cell receptor (beta chain). Sequencing used immunoSEQ multiplex PCR; TCRdb keeps in-frame clones, though not all of them. The data show under 75,000 clones, around two thirds seen once. This entry is derived from a study of T cells in tumors after PD-1 blockade. The CDR3 is 14 amino acids. Germline V lookup: CDR1 MGHRA, CDR2 YSYEKL. The V and J ends lost 1 base and 5 bases, in that order; junction bases with no gene match: 3. The sample consisted of PBMCs, taken after anti-PD-1 treatment. The TCR was taken from a human donor with basal cell carcinoma. The rearrangement uses TRBV4-1 and TRBJ2-3; TRBD2 matches 7 bases. This chain's CDR3 is CASSQGLALDTQYF. CDR3 sequence (DNA): TGCGCCAGCAGCCAAGGACTAGCATTAGATACGCAGTATTTT.